Presented here are 10 T cell receptor beta chains from one specimen sequenced in a study of cytomegalovirus exposure and HLA in healthy donors. Primers for the PCR totalled 60 Vbeta and 13 Jbeta. Only in-frame clones appear in the TCRdb table, and some are missing; sequencing was by immunoSEQ multiplex PCR. The data hold some 140,000 clones, with 60% to 80% observed a single time. The sample comprised PBMCs. Receptor source: a man in his forties or fifties in good health and CMV-seropositive.

This sequence joins TRBV7-2 and TRBJ2-5; TRBD1 agrees at 12 bases. V trimming: 5 bases; J trimming: 4 bases; junction bases outside the gene matches: 11. The CDR3 consists of 17 residues. The germline CDR1 and CDR2 sequences are SGHTA and FQGNSA. The CDR3 region is CASSRQGQGAVGETQYF. The DNA of the CDR3 is TGTGCCAGCAGCCGCCAGGGACAGGGGGCAGTGGGAGAGACCCAGTACTTC.

This CDR3 is CASSSLQGITEAFF. The DNA of the CDR3 is TGTGCCAGCAGCTCCCTACAGGGGATCACTGAAGCTTTCTTT. The chain is built from TRBV7-6 and TRBJ1-1, with 7 bases identical to TRBD1. Germline values: CDR1 SGHVS, CDR2 FNYEAQ. J gave up 4 bases and V 4 bases, and 6 bases lay outside the gene matches. The CDR3 has 14 amino acids. The variable domain in full, completed from reference TRBV7-6 and TRBJ1-1, reads GAGVSQSPRYKVTKRGQDVALRCDPISGHVSLYWYRQALGQGPEFLTYFNYEAQQDKSGLPNDRFSAERPEGSISTLTIQRTEQRDSAMYRCASSSLQGITEAFFGQGTRLTVV.

V usage is TRBV5-4 and J usage is TRBJ2-1; D is perhaps TRBD1 (6 bases). The CDR3 length is 11 residues. Trimming removed 4 bases at V and 10 bases at J, with 9 bases between. CDR1 is SGHNT, CDR2 YYREEE, per germline (reference sequence). The CDR3 region is CASSLGTEQFF. CDR3 nucleotide sequence: TGTGCCAGCAGCCTCGGGACAGAGCAGTTCTTC.

This clone was picked up one time. J is TRBJ2-7 and V is TRBV4-3; 7 bases are a match to TRBD1. The germline CDR1 and CDR2 sequences are LGHNA and YSLEER. Trimming cost V 2 bases and J 3 bases; bases outside gene matches: 4. CDR3 size: 14 residues. CDR3 in DNA: TGCGCCAGCAGCCAATCGACAGGGCTCTACGAGCAGTACTTC. Translation: CASSQSTGLYEQYF.

In this sample, this clone turned up a few times. The rearrangement joins TRBV23-1 to TRBJ2-6, with D possibly matching TRBD1 (7 bases). TRBV23-1 is placed among ORFs of uncertain function. Trimming removed 4 bases from V and 4 bases from J, with 23 bases in between. CDR3 size: 19 residues. The CDR3 nucleotides read TGCGCCAGCAGTCGTGTCGACAGGGAGGCAGTATGGGGGGCCAACGTCCTGACTTTC. It encodes CASSRVDREAVWGANVLTF.

The genes are TRBV18 and TRBJ1-1; weak D call: TRBD1 (5 bases). The germline gives CDR1 KGHSH, CDR2 LQKENI. Trimming stripped 2 bases from V and 1 base from J, with 11 bases between. CDR3 length: 15 residues. The DNA of the CDR3 is TGTGCCAGCTCACCAGGGGAGGGGAAGAACACTGAAGCTTTCTTT. Translating it yields CASSPGEGKNTEAFF. Variable domain in full (rest from reference TRBV18 and TRBJ1-1): NAGVMQNPRHLVRRRGQEARLRCSPMKGHSHVYWYRQLPEEGLKFMVYLQKENIIDESGMPKERFSAEFPKEGPSILRIQQVVRGDSAAYFCASSPGEGKNTEAFFGQGTRLTVV.

The chain couples TRBV7-9 to TRBJ1-1; D not resolved. Germline lookup yields CDR1 SEHNR and CDR2 FQNEAQ (reference sequence). The CDR3 has 13 residues. Trimming took off 5 bases at V and 10 bases at J, with 17 bases between the two ends. In DNA, the CDR3 is TGTGCCAGCAGCCCCCGCGAGATAGGGAGAGCTTTCTTT. Its protein product is CASSPREIGRAFF.

The rearrangement uses TRBV7-9 and TRBJ2-2; D gene uncertain. V lost 5 bases, J lost 3 bases, and 13 bases lay in between. This CDR3 is 15 amino acids long. CDR1 is SEHNR and CDR2 is FQNEAQ in the germline V gene (reference sequence). DNA of the CDR3: TGTGCCAGCAGCCCCCAGCGTTGGGACACCGGGGAGCTGTTTTTT. Amino acid sequence: CASSPQRWDTGELFF.

In this sample, this clone turned up once. CDR3 DNA sequence: TGTGCCAGTAGTACCACGGGGAGATTCTATGGCTACACCTTC. Encoded protein: CASSTTGRFYGYTF. The chain has TRBV19 and TRBJ1-2; no firm D call. V lost 4 bases, J lost 4 bases, and 13 bases lay in between. CDR1 is LNHDA, CDR2 SQIVND, per germline (reference sequence). This CDR3 has 14 amino acids. Looking up the rest from reference TRBV19 and TRBJ1-2 gives the full variable domain: DGGITQSPKYLFRKEGQNVTLSCEQNLNHDAMYWYRQDPGQGLRLIYYSQIVNDFQKGDIAEGYSVSREKKESFPLTVTSAQKNPTAFYLCASSTTGRFYGYTFGSGTRLTVV.

This clone appeared a few times. The V and J genes are TRBV6-5 and TRBJ1-2; possibly TRBD1 for D (6 bases). The CDR3 loop spans 14 amino acids. Trimming cost V 7 bases and J 2 bases, with 14 bases left between them. The germline gives CDR1 MNHEY, CDR2 SVGAGI. The CDR3 loop reads CASTFGGRNYGYTF. In nucleotides, the CDR3 is TGTGCCAGCACGTTCGGGGGGCGGAACTATGGCTACACCTTC.